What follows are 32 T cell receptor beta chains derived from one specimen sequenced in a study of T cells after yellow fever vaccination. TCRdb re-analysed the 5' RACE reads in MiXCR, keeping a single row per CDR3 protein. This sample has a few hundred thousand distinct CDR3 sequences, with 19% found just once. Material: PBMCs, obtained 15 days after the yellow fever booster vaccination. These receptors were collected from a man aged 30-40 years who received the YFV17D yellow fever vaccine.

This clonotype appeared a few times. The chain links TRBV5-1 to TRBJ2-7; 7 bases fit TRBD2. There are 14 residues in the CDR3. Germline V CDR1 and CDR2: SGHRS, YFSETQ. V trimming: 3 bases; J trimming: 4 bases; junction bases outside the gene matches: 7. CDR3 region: CASSSGTTLYEQYF. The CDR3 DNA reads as TGCGCCAGCAGCTCCGGGACTACCCTATACGAGCAGTACTTC.

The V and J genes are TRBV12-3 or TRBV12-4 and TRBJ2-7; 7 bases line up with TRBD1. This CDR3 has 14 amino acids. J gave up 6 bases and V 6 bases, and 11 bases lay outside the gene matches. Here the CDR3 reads CASSPTGASIEQYF. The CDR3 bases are TGTGCCAGCAGCCCTACAGGGGCGTCTATCGAGCAGTACTTC.

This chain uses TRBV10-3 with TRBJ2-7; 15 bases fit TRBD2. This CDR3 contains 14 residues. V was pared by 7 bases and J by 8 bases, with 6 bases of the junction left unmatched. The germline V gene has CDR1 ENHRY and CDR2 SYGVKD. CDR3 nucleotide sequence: TGTGCCATCAAGGACGGGACTAGCGGGAGGAAGCAGTACTTC. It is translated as CAIKDGTSGRKQYF.

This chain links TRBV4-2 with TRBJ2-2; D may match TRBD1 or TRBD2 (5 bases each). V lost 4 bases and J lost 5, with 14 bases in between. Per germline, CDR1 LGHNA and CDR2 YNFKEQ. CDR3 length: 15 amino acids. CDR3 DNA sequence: TGTGCCAGCAGCCGAGGGGAAAGTGGGACCGGGGAGCTGTTTTTT. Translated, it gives CASSRGESGTGELFF.

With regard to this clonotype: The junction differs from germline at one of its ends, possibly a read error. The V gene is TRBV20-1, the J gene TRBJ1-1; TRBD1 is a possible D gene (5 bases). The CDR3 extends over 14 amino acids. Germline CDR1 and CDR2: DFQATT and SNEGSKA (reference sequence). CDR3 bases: TGCTGTGCCCGAATCGGAGGGGAGAGGACTGAAGCTTTCTTT. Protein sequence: CCARIGGERTEAFF.

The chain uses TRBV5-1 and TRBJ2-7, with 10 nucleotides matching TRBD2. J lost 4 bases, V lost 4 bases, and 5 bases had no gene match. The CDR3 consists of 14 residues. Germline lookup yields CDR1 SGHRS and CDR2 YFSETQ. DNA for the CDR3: TGCGCCAGCAGCGCATCTAGCGGGAGTTACGAGCAGTACTTC. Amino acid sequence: CASSASSGSYEQYF.

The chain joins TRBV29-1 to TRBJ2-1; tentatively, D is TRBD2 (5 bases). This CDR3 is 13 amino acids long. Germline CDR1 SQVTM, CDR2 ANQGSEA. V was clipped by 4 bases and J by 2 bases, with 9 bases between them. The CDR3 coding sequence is TGCAGCGTTGGCGGGTCCGCCTACAATGAGCAGTTCTTC. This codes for CSVGGSAYNEQFF.

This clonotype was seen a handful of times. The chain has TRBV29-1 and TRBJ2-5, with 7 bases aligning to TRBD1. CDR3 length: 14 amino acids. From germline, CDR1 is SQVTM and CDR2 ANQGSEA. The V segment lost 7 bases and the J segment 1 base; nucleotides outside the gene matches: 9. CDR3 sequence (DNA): TGCAGCGGAAACCCGGGACAGCTCCAAGAGACCCAGTACTTC. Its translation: CSGNPGQLQETQYF.

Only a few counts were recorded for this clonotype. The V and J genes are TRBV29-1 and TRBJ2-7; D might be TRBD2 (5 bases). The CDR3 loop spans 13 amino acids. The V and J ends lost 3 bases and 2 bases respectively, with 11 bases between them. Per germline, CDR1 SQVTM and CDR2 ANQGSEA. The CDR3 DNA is TGCAGCGTTGATGAACGGGGAACCTACGAGCAGTACTTC. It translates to CSVDERGTYEQYF.

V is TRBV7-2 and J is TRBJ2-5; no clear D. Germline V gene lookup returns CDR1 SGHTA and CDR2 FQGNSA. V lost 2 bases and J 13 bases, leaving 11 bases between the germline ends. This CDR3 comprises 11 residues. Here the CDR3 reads CASSLFDITYF. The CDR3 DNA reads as TGTGCCAGCAGCTTATTCGATATAACGTACTTC.

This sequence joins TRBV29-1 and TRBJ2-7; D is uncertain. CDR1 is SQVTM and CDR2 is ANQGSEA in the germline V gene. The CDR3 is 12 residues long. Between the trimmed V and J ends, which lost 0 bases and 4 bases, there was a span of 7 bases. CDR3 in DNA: TGCAGCGTTGAAGATTACGGGTACGAGCAGTACTTC. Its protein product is CSVEDYGYEQYF.

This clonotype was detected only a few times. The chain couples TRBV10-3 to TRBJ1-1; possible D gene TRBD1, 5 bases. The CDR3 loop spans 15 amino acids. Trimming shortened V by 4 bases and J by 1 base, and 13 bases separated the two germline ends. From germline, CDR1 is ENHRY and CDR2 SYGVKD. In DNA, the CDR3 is TGTGCCATCAGTGCCCAAGGGACGGCGAACACTGAAGCTTTCTTT. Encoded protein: CAISAQGTANTEAFF.

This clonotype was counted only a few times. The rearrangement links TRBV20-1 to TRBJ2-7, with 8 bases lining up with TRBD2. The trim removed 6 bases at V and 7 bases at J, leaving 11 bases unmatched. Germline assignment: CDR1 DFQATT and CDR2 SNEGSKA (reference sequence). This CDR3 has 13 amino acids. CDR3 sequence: CSARTGTSSEQYF. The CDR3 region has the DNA TGCAGTGCAAGAACCGGGACTAGTTCTGAGCAGTACTTC.

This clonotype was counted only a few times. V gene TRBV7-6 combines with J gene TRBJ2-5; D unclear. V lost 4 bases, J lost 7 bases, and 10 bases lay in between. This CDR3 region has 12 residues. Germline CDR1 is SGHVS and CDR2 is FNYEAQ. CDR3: CASSYVSPTQYF. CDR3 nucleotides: TGTGCCAGCAGCTACGTGTCCCCGACCCAGTACTTC.

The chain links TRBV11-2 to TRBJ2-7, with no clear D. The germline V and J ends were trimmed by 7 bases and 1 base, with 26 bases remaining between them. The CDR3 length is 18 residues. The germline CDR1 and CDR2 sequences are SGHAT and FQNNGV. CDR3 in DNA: TGTGCCAGCACCTCTCCTTTGGGATCCCCGCCGGGTTCCTACGAGCAGTACTTC. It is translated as CASTSPLGSPPGSYEQYF.

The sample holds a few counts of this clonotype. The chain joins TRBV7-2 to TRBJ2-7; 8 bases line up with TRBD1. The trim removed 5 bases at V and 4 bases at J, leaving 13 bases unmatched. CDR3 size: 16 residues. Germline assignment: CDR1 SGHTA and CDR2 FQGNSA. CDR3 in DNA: TGTGCCAGCAGCCCAAACCCCGGACAGGGTAATTACGAGCAGTACTTC. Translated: CASSPNPGQGNYEQYF.

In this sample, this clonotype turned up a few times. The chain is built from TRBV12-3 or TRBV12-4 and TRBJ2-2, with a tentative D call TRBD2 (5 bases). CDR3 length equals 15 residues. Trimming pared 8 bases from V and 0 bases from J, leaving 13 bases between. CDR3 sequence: CASARPGSNTGELFF. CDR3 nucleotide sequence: TGTGCCAGCGCCCGCCCGGGGTCGAACACCGGGGAGCTGTTTTTT.

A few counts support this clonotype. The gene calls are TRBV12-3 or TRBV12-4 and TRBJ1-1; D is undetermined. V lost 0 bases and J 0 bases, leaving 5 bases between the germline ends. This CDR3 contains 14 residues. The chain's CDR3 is CASSLADLNTEAFF. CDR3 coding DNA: TGTGCCAGCAGTTTAGCGGACTTGAACACTGAAGCTTTCTTT.

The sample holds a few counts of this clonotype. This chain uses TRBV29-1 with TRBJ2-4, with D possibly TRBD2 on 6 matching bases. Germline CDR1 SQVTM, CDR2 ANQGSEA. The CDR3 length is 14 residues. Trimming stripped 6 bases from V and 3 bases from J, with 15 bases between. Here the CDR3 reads CSVGGREDKNIQYF. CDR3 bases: TGCAGCGTCGGAGGCAGGGAGGACAAAAACATTCAGTACTTC.

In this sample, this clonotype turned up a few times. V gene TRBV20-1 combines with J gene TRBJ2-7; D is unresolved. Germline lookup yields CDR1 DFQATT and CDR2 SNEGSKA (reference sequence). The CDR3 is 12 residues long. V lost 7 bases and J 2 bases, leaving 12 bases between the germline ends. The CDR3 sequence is CSGAQGPYEQYF. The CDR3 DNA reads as TGCAGTGGGGCCCAAGGCCCCTACGAGCAGTACTTC.

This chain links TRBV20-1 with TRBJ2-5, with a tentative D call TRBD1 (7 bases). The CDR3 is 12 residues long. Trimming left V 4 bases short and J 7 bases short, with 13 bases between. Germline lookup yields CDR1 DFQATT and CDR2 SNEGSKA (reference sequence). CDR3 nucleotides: TGCAGTGCTAACCCAGGGGGAGGGACCCAGTACTTC. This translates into CSANPGGGTQYF.

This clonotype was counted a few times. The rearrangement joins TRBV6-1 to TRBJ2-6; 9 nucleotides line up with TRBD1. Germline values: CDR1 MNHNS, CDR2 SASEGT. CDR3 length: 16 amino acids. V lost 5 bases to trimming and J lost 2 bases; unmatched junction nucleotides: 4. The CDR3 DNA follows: TGTGCCAGCAGTCCGACAGGGGGTGCTGGGGCCAACGTCCTGACTTTC. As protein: CASSPTGGAGANVLTF.

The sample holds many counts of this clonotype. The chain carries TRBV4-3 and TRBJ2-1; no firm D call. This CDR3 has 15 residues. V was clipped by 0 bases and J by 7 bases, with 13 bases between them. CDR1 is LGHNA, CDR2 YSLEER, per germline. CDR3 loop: CASSQDSGNWNEQFF. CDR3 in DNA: TGCGCCAGCAGCCAAGATTCCGGCAATTGGAATGAGCAGTTCTTC.

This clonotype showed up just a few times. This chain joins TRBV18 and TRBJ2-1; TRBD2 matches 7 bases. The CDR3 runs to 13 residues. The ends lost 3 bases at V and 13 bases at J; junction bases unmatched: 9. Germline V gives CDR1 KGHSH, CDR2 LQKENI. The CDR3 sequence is CASSPSLWTRQFF. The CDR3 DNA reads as TGTGCCAGCTCACCCTCACTTTGGACTAGACAGTTCTTC.

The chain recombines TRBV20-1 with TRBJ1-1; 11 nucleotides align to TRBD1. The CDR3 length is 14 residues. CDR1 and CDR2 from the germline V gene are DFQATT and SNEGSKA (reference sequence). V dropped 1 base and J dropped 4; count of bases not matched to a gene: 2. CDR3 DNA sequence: TGCAGTGCTAGAGGGGGGACAGGGGGCACTGAAGCTTTCTTT. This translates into CSARGGTGGTEAFF.

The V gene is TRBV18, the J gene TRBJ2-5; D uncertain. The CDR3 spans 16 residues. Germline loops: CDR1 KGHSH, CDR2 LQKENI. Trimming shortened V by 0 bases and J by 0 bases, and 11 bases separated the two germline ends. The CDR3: CASSPPNPTYQETQYF. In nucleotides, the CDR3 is TGTGCCAGCTCACCACCGAACCCTACGTACCAAGAGACCCAGTACTTC. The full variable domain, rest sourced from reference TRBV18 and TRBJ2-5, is NAGVMQNPRHLVRRRGQEARLRCSPMKGHSHVYWYRQLPEEGLKFMVYLQKENIIDESGMPKERFSAEFPKEGPSILRIQQVVRGDSAAYFCASSPPNPTYQETQYFGPGTRLLVL.

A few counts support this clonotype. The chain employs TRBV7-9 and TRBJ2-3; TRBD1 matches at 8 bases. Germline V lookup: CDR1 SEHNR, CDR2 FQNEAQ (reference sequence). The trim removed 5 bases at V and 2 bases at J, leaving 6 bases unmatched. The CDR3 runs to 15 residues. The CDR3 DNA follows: TGTGCCAGCAGCCGACGACAGGGGACCACAGATACGCAGTATTTT. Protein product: CASSRRQGTTDTQYF.

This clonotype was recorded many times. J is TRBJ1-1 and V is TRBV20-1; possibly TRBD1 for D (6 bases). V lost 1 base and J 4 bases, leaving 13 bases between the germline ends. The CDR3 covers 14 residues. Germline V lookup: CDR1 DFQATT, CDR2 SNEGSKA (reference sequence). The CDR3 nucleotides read TGCAGTGCTAGAGCCGAAACAGGGCCCACTGAAGCTTTCTTT. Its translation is CSARAETGPTEAFF.

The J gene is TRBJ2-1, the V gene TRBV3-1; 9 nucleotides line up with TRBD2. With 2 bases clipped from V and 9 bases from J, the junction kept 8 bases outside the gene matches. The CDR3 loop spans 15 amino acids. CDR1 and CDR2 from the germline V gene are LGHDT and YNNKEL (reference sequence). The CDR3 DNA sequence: TGTGCCAGCAGCCAATCGGCGGGAGGGTCGATTGAGCAGTTCTTC. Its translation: CASSQSAGGSIEQFF.

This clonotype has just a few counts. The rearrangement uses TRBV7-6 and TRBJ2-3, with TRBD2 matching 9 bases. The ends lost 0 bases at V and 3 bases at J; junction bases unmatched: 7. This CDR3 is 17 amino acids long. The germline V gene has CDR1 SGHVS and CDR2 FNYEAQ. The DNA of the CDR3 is TGTGCCAGCAGCTTAGCGCTAGCACTAGCGGGTACAGATACGCAGTATTTT. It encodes CASSLALALAGTDTQYF.

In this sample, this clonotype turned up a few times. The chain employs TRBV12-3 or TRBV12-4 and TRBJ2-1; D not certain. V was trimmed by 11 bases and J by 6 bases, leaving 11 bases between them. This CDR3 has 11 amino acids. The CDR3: CAAASANEQFF. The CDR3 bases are TGTGCCGCAGCATCCGCCAATGAGCAGTTCTTC.

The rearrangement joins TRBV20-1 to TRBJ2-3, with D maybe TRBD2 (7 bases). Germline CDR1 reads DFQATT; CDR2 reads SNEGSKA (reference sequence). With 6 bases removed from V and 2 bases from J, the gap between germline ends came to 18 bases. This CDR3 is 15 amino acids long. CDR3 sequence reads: CSAVRGAAVTDTQYF. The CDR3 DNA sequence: TGCAGTGCCGTCCGGGGGGCGGCCGTCACAGATACGCAGTATTTT.